This note documents a single TCR beta chain sequence. Antigen specificity is unknown. The TCR beta libraries were generated through quantitative 5'-RACE incorporating molecular barcodes. From the 5' RACE reads, TCRdb called clonotypes with MiXCR, one entry per CDR3 protein. This sample carries hundreds of thousands of distinct CDR3 sequences, about 26% of them seen once, and the ten largest clones take approximately 6.6%. Trimming cost V 6 bases and J 5 bases; bases outside gene matches: 8. The CDR3 spans 14 residues. The sample originates from a study of CD8 T cells in ankylosing spondylitis. Study observations and caveats: A motif of 8 or 9 highly homologous TCR beta variants was seen as apparently characteristic of ankylosing spondylitis blood.

The sequencing sample was made of blood, either unsorted or a sorted T cell fraction (not recorded which). The clonotype comes from a male donor with ankylosing spondylitis or in good health (not recorded which). The chain recombines TRBV12-3 or TRBV12-4 with TRBJ1-1, with TRBD1 matching 8 bases. CDR3 nucleotide sequence: TGTGCCAGCAGAAGCAGGGGGCTGGATACTGAAGCTTTCTTT. Its translation: CASRSRGLDTEAFF.